The 10 T cell receptor beta chains reported below all come from one sample, sequenced in a study of blood T cell repertoires in COVID-19 (dated by TCRdb to about 2020). The method was the immunoSEQ multiplex PCR assay. Not all clones reach the TCRdb copy of this immuneACCESS table, which keeps in-frame sequences only. Checked studies attribute under half of the gap to unresolved V genes and leave the rest unexplained. This sample gives 250,000 or so clones in total; 70% to 90% of them show up just once. The ten biggest clones cover roughly 3% of the sample. Source material: peripheral blood. Receptors were obtained from a man between 18 and 29 years old with active or convalescent COVID-19.

This sequence joins TRBV5-6 and TRBJ2-2; possible D gene TRBD1, 5 bases. Germline V gene lookup returns CDR1 SGHDT and CDR2 YYEEEE. Trimming pared 4 bases from V and 4 bases from J, leaving 11 bases between. The CDR3 sequence is 14 residues long. The CDR3 DNA follows: TGTGCCAGCAGCCCGAGTACAGGCACCGGGGAGCTGTTTTTT. Translating gives CASSPSTGTGELFF.

This rearrangement joins TRBV6-5 to TRBJ2-1; no clear D gene. Looked up from germline, CDR1 is MNHEY and CDR2 is SVGAGI. This CDR3 spans 13 amino acids. The V and J ends lost 0 bases and 8 bases respectively, with 8 bases between them. Here the CDR3 DNA reads TGTGCCAGCAGTTACTCGATTGGCCATGAGCAGTTCTTC. Encoded protein: CASSYSIGHEQFF.

The chain carries TRBV28 and TRBJ1-1, with D possibly being TRBD1 (5 bases). CDR3 length: 15 amino acids. The germline gives CDR1 MDHEN, CDR2 SYDVKM. V lost 7 bases and J lost 0, with 15 bases in between. This CDR3 reads CASTWQGGMNTEAFF. CDR3 DNA sequence: TGTGCCAGCACGTGGCAGGGAGGTATGAACACTGAAGCTTTCTTT.

This rearrangement joins TRBV3-1 (or the pseudogene TRBV3-2) to TRBJ1-3; D gene ambiguous. Trimming removed 4 bases at V and 3 bases at J, with 22 bases between. Looked up from germline, CDR1 is LGHDT and CDR2 is YNNKEL (reference sequence). This CDR3 contains 18 residues. The CDR3 loop is CASSRPLGGYGGGNTIYF. CDR3 in DNA: TGTGCCAGCAGCCGGCCTCTGGGAGGGTACGGAGGTGGAAACACCATATATTTT.

The rearrangement joins TRBV27 to TRBJ2-7; no firm D call. Trimming took 2 bases from V and 0 from J, leaving 5 bases between them. CDR1 MNHEY and CDR2 SMNVEV come from the germline V gene (reference sequence). The CDR3 totals 13 residues. This chain's CDR3 is CASSLQDSYEQYF. CDR3 DNA: TGTGCCAGCAGTTTACAGGACTCCTACGAGCAGTACTTC.

In the case of this clone: Other nucleotide sequences in the sample specify the same CDR3. CDR3 in DNA: TGTGCCAGCAGTTTAGGACAGTATGGCTACACCTTC. It yields the protein CASSLGQYGYTF. V usage is TRBV28 and J usage is TRBJ1-2; D may be TRBD1 (6 bases). Trimming removed 2 bases at V and 5 bases at J, with 6 bases between. Germline V CDR1 and CDR2: MDHEN, SYDVKM. The CDR3 consists of 12 residues.

The V gene is TRBV19, the J gene TRBJ1-1; possible D gene TRBD1, 5 bases. The germline V gene encodes CDR1 LNHDA and CDR2 SQIVND (reference sequence). The CDR3 totals 13 residues. V was clipped by 3 bases and J by 0 bases, with 5 bases between them. This chain's CDR3 is CASSIRVNTEAFF. In nucleotides, the CDR3 is TGTGCCAGTAGTATCAGGGTGAACACTGAAGCTTTCTTT.

V gene TRBV6-6 combines with J gene TRBJ1-2, with D possibly matching TRBD1 (5 bases). The CDR3 spans 16 residues. The germline V gene encodes CDR1 MNHNY and CDR2 SVGAGI (reference sequence). V shed 8 bases and J shed 8 bases, with 27 bases lying between them. CDR3 sequence (DNA): TGTGCCAGCGAGCCGGGACTTTCCCTAAGTTCAGAGGGCTACACCTTC. Translation: CASEPGLSLSSEGYTF.

The chain is built from TRBV28 and TRBJ1-2; 7 bases fit TRBD1. Germline values: CDR1 MDHEN, CDR2 SYDVKM. There are 16 residues in the CDR3. Trimming cost V 4 bases and J 6 bases; bases outside gene matches: 14. Written as DNA, the CDR3 is TGTGCCAGCAGTTCACTCGACAGGGAGTGGTTCCATGGCTACACCTTC. This gives the protein CASSSLDREWFHGYTF.

V is TRBV11-3 and J is TRBJ2-3; D may be TRBD2 (5 bases). Germline lookup yields CDR1 SGHNT and CDR2 YENEEA. This CDR3 is built from 18 residues. V lost 1 base and J lost 0, with 17 bases in between. CDR3 amino acids: CASSLGPSHRTSTDTQYF. The CDR3 DNA reads TGTGCCAGCAGCTTAGGCCCTAGCCATCGAACTAGCACAGATACGCAGTATTTT.